These 2 T cell receptor beta chains were all obtained from the same sample, sequenced in a study of CD8 T cells in Susac syndrome. cDNA came from roughly 0.5 to 1 ug RNA primed by random hexamers. Each CDR3 protein is one row after TCRdb ran MiXCR on the immunoSEQ multiplex PCR reads. Altogether under 200,000 distinct CDR3 sequences are present, roughly 95% being singletons, with the ten largest covering about 0.12%. The specimen sequenced was CD4+ T cells from PBMCs. The receptors were sampled from a human donor with Susac syndrome.

The V call is TRBV7-2, the J call TRBJ1-5; possible D gene TRBD1, 5 bases. The CDR3 runs to 16 residues. Germline assignment: CDR1 SGHTA and CDR2 FQGNSA. V gave up 3 bases and J gave up 0 bases, with 12 bases separating them. As DNA, the CDR3 is TGTGCCAGCAGCTTGCAGGGATCCTATAGCAATCAGCCCCAGCATTTT. Translated: CASSLQGSYSNQPQHF.

This clonotype was seen once. This chain connects TRBV28 to TRBJ2-1; D ambiguous. The ends were cut back, 6 bases at V and 7 bases at J, with 10 bases in the middle. Germline CDR1 and CDR2: MDHEN and SYDVKM. The CDR3 covers 12 residues. The DNA for the CDR3 is TGTGCCAGCAGCCGGTACGGAAATGAGCAGTTCTTC. The encoded protein is CASSRYGNEQFF.